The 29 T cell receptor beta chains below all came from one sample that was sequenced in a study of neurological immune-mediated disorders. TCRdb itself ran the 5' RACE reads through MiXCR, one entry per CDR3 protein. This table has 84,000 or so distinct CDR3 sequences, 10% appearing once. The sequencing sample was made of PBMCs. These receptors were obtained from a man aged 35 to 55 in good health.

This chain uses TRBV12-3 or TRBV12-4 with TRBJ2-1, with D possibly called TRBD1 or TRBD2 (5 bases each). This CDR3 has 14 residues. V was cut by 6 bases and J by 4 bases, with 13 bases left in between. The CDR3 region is CASSARGVYNEQFF. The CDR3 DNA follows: TGTGCCAGCAGCGCTAGAGGGGTATACAATGAGCAGTTCTTC.

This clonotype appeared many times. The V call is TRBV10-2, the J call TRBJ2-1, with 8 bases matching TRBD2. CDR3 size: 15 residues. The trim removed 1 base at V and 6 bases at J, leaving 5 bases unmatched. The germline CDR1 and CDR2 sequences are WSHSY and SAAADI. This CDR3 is CASSEFGGARNEQFF. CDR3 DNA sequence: TGCGCCAGCAGTGAGTTCGGGGGGGCCCGCAATGAGCAGTTCTTC.

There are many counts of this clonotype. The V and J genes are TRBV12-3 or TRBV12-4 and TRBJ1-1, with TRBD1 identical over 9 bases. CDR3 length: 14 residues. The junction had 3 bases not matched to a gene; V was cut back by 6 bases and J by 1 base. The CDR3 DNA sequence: TGTGCCAGCAGCTGGGACAGGGCGAACACTGAAGCTTTCTTT. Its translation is CASSWDRANTEAFF.

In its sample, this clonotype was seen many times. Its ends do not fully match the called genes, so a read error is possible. CDR3 nucleotide sequence: TGCGCCAGCAGGACTACAGGGGGCGCGGGGTGGTCCTCCTTC. Its translation: CASRTTGGAGWSSF. This chain uses TRBV5-1 with TRBJ2-4; 9 nucleotides align to TRBD1. The V gene's germline CDR1 is SGHRS and CDR2 YFSETQ. This CDR3 is built from 14 residues.

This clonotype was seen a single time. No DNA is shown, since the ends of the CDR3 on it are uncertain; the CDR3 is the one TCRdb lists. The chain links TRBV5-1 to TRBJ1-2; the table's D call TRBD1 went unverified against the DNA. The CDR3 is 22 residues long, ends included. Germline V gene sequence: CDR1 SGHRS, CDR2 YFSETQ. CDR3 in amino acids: CASRKEAVNNEQFFGPGNGYTF.

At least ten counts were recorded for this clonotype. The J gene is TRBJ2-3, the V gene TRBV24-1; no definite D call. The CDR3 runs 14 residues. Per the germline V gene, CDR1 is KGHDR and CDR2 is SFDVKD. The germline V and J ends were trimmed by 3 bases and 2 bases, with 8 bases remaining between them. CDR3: CATSDPALTDTQYF. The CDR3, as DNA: TGTGCCACCAGTGATCCGGCGCTCACAGATACGCAGTATTTT.

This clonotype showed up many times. CDR3 coding DNA: TGTGCCAGCAGTTTCCGGCTAGCGGGCACCGGGGAGCTGTTTTTT. It specifies CASSFRLAGTGELFF. The V and J genes are TRBV12-3 or TRBV12-4 and TRBJ2-2; 8 bases are shared with TRBD2. The CDR3 consists of 15 residues. Trimming took 3 bases from V and 4 from J; bases not matched to a gene: 4.

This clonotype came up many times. The DNA for the CDR3 is TGCGCCAGCAGCTCCGAGGCCGACAGGTCGTGGCGCGAGCAGTACTTC. The encoded protein is CASSSEADRSWREQYF. The chain links TRBV5-1 to TRBJ2-7, with D perhaps matching TRBD1 (6 bases). This CDR3 region has 16 residues. V lost 3 bases, J lost 6 bases, and 22 bases lay in between. The germline V gene has CDR1 SGHRS and CDR2 YFSETQ.

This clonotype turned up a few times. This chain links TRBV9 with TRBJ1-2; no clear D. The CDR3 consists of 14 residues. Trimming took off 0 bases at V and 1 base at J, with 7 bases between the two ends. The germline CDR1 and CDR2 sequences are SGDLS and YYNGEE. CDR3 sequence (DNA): TGTGCCAGCAGCGTAGCTACAGATAACTATGGCTACACCTTC. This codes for CASSVATDNYGYTF.

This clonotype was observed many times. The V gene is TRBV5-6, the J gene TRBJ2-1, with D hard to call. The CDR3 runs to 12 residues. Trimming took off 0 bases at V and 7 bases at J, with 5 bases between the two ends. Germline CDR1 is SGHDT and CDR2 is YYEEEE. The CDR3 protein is CASSLGVNEQFF. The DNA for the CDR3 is TGTGCCAGCAGCTTGGGGGTTAATGAGCAGTTCTTC.

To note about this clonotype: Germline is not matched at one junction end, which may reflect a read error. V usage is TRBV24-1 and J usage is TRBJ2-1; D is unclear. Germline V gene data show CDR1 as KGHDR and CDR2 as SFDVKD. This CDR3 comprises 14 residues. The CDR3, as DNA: TGTGTCACCAGTGATTTAAGCCAAGAAAAGGAGCAGTTCTTC. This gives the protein CVTSDLSQEKEQFF.

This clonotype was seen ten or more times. The CDR3, as DNA: TGTGCCAGCAGTTACTCGAGGGGGAGCACAGATACGCAGTATTTT. Translation: CASSYSRGSTDTQYF. The chain joins TRBV6-5 to TRBJ2-3; weak D call: TRBD1 (6 bases). This CDR3 is built from 15 residues. Germline assignment: CDR1 MNHEY and CDR2 SVGAGI. With 0 bases removed from V and 0 bases from J, the gap between germline ends came to 7 bases.

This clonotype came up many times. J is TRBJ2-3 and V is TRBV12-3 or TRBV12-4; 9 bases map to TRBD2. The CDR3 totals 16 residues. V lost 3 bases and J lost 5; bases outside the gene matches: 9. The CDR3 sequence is CASSFRGGGAKDTQYF. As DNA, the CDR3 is TGTGCCAGCAGTTTTCGTGGCGGGGGGGCCAAAGATACGCAGTATTTT.

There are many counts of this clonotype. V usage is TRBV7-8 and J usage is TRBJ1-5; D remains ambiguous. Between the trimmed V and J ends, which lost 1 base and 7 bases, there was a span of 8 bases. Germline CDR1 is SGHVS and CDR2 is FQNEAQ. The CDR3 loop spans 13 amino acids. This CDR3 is CASSLEGGQPQHF. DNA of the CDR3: TGTGCCAGCAGCTTAGAGGGAGGGCAGCCCCAGCATTTT.

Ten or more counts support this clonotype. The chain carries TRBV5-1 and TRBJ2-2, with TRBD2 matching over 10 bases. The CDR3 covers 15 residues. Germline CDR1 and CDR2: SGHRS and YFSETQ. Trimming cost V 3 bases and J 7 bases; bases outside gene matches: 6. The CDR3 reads CASSSTGLANGELFF. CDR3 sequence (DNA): TGCGCCAGCAGCTCCACGGGACTAGCGAACGGGGAGCTGTTTTTT.

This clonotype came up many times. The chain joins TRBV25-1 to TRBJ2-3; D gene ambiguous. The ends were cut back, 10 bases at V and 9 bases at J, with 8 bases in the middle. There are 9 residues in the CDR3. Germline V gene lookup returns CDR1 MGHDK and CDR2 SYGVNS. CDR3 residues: CATKDTQYF. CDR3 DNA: TGTGCCACCAAGGACACGCAGTATTTT.

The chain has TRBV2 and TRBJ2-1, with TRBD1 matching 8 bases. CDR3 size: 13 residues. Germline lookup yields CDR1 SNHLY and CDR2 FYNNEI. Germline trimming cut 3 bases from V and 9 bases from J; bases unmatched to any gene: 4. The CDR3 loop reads CASSEDRDIEQFF. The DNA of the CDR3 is TGTGCCAGCAGTGAGGACAGGGATATTGAGCAGTTCTTC.

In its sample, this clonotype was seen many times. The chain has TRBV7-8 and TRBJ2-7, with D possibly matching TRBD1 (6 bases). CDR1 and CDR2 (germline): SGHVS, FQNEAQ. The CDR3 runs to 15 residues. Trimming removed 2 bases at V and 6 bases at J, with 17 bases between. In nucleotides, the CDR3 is TGTGCCAGCAGCTTAATCGGCACAGGGATATCCGAGCAGTACTTC. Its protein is CASSLIGTGISEQYF.

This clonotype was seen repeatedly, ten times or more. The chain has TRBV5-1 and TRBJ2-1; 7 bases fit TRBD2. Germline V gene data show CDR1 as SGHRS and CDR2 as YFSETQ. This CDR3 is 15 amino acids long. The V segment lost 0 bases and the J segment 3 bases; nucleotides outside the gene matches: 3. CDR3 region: CASSLGGGIYNEQFF. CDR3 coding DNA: TGCGCCAGCAGCTTGGGGGGGGGGATCTACAATGAGCAGTTCTTC.

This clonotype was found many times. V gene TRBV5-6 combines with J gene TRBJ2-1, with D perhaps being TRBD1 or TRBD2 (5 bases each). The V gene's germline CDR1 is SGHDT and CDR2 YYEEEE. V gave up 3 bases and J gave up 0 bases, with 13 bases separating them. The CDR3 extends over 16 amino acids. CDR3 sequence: CASSSRRTRSYNEQFF. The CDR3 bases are TGTGCCAGCAGCTCAAGGAGGACACGCTCCTACAATGAGCAGTTCTTC. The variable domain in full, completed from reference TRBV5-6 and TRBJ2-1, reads DAGVTQSPTHLIKTRGQQVTLRCSPKSGHDTVSWYQQALGQGPQFIFQYYEEEERQRGNFPDRFSGHQFPNYSSELNVNALLLGDSALYLCASSSRRTRSYNEQFFGPGTRLTVL.

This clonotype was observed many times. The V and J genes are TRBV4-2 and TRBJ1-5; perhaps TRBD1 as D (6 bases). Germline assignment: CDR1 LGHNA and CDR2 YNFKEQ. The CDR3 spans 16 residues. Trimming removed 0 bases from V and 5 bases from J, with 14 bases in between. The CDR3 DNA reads TGTGCCAGCAGCCAAGATGGAGGTCAGGGGCATCAGCCCCAGCATTTT. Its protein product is CASSQDGGQGHQPQHF.

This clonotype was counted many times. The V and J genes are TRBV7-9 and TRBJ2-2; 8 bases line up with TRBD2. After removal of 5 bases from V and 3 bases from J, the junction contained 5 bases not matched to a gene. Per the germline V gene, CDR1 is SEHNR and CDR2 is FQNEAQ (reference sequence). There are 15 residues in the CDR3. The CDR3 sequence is CASSLSGSYTGELFF. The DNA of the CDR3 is TGTGCCAGCAGCCTAAGCGGGAGTTACACCGGGGAGCTGTTTTTT.

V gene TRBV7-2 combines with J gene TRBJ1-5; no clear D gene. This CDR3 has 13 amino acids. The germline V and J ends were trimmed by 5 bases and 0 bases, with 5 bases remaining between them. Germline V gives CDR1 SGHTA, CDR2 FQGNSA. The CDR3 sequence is CASSTGSNQPQHF. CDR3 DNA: TGTGCCAGCAGCACCGGTAGCAATCAGCCCCAGCATTTT. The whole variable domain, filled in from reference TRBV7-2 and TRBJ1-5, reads GAGVSQSPSNKVTEKGKDVELRCDPISGHTALYWYRQSLGQGLEFLIYFQGNSAPDKSGLPSDRFSAERTGGSVSTLTIQRTQQEDSAVYLCASSTGSNQPQHFGDGTRLSIL.

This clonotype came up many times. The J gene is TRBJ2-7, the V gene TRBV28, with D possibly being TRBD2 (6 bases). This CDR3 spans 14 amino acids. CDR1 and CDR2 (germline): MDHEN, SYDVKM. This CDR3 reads CAARDSRPLYEQYF. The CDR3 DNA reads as TGTGCTGCGCGGGACTCTAGGCCCCTCTACGAGCAGTACTTC.

Here the CDR3 reads CASSQVKTASMNTEAFF. The DNA for the CDR3 is TGTGCCAGCAGCCAAGTCAAGACAGCTAGCATGAACACTGAAGCTTTCTTT. V usage is TRBV14 and J usage is TRBJ1-1; possibly TRBD1 for D (5 bases). This CDR3 is 17 amino acids long. V was trimmed by 1 base and J by 0 bases, leaving 15 bases between them. Germline CDR1 is SGHDN and CDR2 is FVKESK.

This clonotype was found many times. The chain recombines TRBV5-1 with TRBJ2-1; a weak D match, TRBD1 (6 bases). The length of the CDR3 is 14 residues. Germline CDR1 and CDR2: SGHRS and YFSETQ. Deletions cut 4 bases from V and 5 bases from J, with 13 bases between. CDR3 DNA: TGCGCCAGCAGCGATCACAGGGATAACAATGAGCAGTTCTTC. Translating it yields CASSDHRDNNEQFF.

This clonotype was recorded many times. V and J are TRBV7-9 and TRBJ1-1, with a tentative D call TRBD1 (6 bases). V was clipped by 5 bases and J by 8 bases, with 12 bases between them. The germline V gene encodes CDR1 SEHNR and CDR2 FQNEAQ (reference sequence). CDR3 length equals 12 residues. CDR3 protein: CASSTGWVEAFF. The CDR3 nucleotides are TGTGCCAGCAGCACAGGGTGGGTAGAAGCTTTCTTT.

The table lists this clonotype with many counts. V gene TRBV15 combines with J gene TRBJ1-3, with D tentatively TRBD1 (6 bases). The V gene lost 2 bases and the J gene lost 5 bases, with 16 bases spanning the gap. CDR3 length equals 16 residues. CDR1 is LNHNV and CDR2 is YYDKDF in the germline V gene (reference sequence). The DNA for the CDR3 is TGTGCCACCAGCAGATCCCTTGGGGGCGCGAGAAACACCATATATTTT. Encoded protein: CATSRSLGGARNTIYF.

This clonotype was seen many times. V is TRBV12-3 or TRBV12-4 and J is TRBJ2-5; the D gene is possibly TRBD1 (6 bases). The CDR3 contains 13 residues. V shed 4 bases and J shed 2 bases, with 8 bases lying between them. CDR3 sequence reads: CASSSGQQETQYF. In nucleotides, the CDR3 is TGTGCCAGCAGTTCCGGACAGCAAGAGACCCAGTACTTC.